The clone carrying this T cell receptor beta chain was detected a few times. As originally analysed: Estimation of nucleated cell counts relied on the amplification of reference gene primers. Libraries were prepared by immunoSEQ multiplex PCR; TCRdb keeps only in-frame clonotypes and omits some of them. V, J and clone size were drawn from that table, and D and trimming were deduced from the DNA. The sample holds roughly 59,000 clones; roughly four fifths are singletons and the top ten take around 10%. V was pared by 0 bases and J by 6 bases, with 3 bases of the junction left unmatched. The CDR3 runs to 15 residues. Germline loops: CDR1 SGHVS, CDR2 FQNEAQ. The sample is drawn from a study of blood T cell repertoires in COVID-19. Study as a whole: Researchers got acute and convalescent COVID-19 samples from the United States, Italy and Spain. T cells, B-cell-depleted T cells, or PBMCs supplied cDNA or gDNA.

Sequencing was carried out using peripheral blood. This receptor was taken from a human donor in a cohort sampled during active COVID-19. The rearrangement links TRBV7-8 to TRBJ2-1; 9 nucleotides align to TRBD2. CDR3 sequence: CASSLASTSGNEQFF. CDR3 nucleotides: TGTGCCAGCAGCTTAGCGTCGACTAGCGGCAATGAGCAGTTCTTC. The variable domain in full, completed from reference TRBV7-8 and TRBJ2-1, reads GAGVSQSPRYKVAKRGQDVALRCDPISGHVSLFWYQQALGQGPEFLTYFQNEAQLDKSGLPSDRFFAERPEGSVSTLKIQRTQQEDSAVYLCASSLASTSGNEQFFGPGTRLTVL.